A selection of T cell receptor beta chains follows, all from one sample in a study of T cell repertoires in aging, cancer and after chemotherapy. TCRdb analysed the multiplex PCR reads with MiXCR anew, one entry per CDR3 protein. The table shows about 1,200 distinct CDR3 sequences, with more than 15% occurring only once. The sequenced sample consisted of blood. These receptors were collected from a human donor with a solid tumor. The CDR3 runs from the conserved cysteine through the conserved F or W. D genes are given only for firm matches. Where a row states a size, it is once, few, many or the class of an expanded clone; other rows omit it.

clone_size,v_call,j_call,d_call,cdr3_nt,cdr3_aa
-,TRBV4-3,TRBJ2-7,-,TGCGCCAGCAGCCAAGTTGTTTCCTACGAGCAGTACTTC,CASSQVVSYEQYF
-,TRBV6-5,TRBJ2-5,TRBD2,TGTGCCAGCAGTTACTCGTTATTAGCGGGGGGGATTGAGACCCAGTACTTC,CASSYSLLAGGIETQYF
few,TRBV27,TRBJ1-1,-,TGTGCCAGCAGACGTGACGGTATGAACACTGAAGCTTTCTTT,CASRRDGMNTEAFF
large,TRBV27,TRBJ2-7,-,TGTGCCAGCAGTTTATCTCCCAACTCCTACGAGCAGTACTTC,CASSLSPNSYEQYF
-,TRBV6-2/TRBV6-3,TRBJ1-5,-,TGTGCCAGCGGAGTCCGGGTTAACAATCAGCCCCAGCATTTT,CASGVRVNNQPQHF
few,TRBV20-1,TRBJ1-1,-,TGCAGTGCTAAGACAGCCGATACAATGGGGTGGGCTTTCTTT,CSAKTADTMGWAFF
-,TRBV19,TRBJ2-1,TRBD1,TGTGCCAGTAGTTTGTTCCGGGGACAGGGGAATGAGCAGTTCTTC,CASSLFRGQGNEQFF
-,TRBV27,TRBJ1-5,TRBD1,TGTGCCAACAGTCCCGGGACAGGGAGTCAGCCCCAGCATTTT,CANSPGTGSQPQHF
few,TRBV6-1,TRBJ2-1,TRBD2,TGTGCCATCCCGGCGCTAGCGGGGTCGTCGAACAATGAGCAGTTCTTC,CAIPALAGSSNNEQFF
few,TRBV5-1,TRBJ1-2,-,TGCGCCAGCAGCTTGGCCGGAGACTATGGCTACACCTTC,CASSLAGDYGYTF
large,TRBV7-9,TRBJ1-1,-,TGTGCCAGCAGCTTAGCCCGGTTGAACACTGAAGCTTTCTTT,CASSLARLNTEAFF
few,TRBV12-3/TRBV12-4,TRBJ1-2,TRBD1,TGTGCCAGCAGTTTAGCCAGGACAGGAAACTATGGCTACACCTTC,CASSLARTGNYGYTF
few,TRBV25-1,TRBJ2-4,-,TGTGCCAGCAGTGATTCGGGACTTCAGTACTTC,CASSDSGLQYF
-,TRBV12-5,TRBJ2-5,TRBD2,TGTGCTAGTGGTTTGTCTAGCGGGACCAGAGAGACCCAGTACTTC,CASGLSSGTRETQYF
large,TRBV27,TRBJ1-2,-,TGTGCCAGCAGTTCCCCCCCGTACTATGGCTACACCTTC,CASSSPPYYGYTF
medium-sized,TRBV6-2/TRBV6-3,TRBJ1-3,-,TGTGCCAGCAGTTATCCCAGGACCTCTGGAAACACCATATATTTT,CASSYPRTSGNTIYF
medium-sized,TRBV20-1,TRBJ2-3,TRBD1,TGCAGTGCTAGAGCGGCTCGGTGGACAGGGGACCCAGATACGCAGTATTTT,CSARAARWTGDPDTQYF
-,TRBV12-3/TRBV12-4,TRBJ2-3,-,TGTGCCAGCAGGGACCCTGGAGGTGGAGATACGCAGTATTTT,CASRDPGGGDTQYF
few,TRBV6-5,TRBJ2-3,-,TGTGCCAGCAGTTACGCCTTACGGGGCACAGATACGCAGTATTTT,CASSYALRGTDTQYF
-,TRBV5-6,TRBJ1-5,TRBD1,TGTGCCAGCAGCCGGGGACAGAATCAGCCCCAGCATTTT,CASSRGQNQPQHF
few,TRBV12-3/TRBV12-4,TRBJ2-1,TRBD2,TGTGCCAGCAGTTTAACGGGAGCGGGGCATGAGCAGTTCTTC,CASSLTGAGHEQFF
large,TRBV6-2/TRBV6-3,TRBJ2-3,-,TGTGCCAGCAGTACCTGGGCCGGACAGGATACGCAGTATTTT,CASSTWAGQDTQYF
few,TRBV12-5,TRBJ1-5,-,TGTGCTAGTGGTTTGGGGGCGATTCAGCCCCAGCATTTT,CASGLGAIQPQHF
large,TRBV6-1,TRBJ2-1,-,TGTGCCAGCAGTGAATTCACGGCAGGGCAAGATGAGCAGTTCTTC,CASSEFTAGQDEQFF
-,TRBV20-1,TRBJ2-3,TRBD2,TGCAGTGCCTCGCGGGGGGATAGCACAGATACGCAGTATTTT,CSASRGDSTDTQYF
few,TRBV18,TRBJ2-3,TRBD1,TGTGCCAGCTCCTCCCGGGACAGTTTCTCAGATACGCAGTATTTT,CASSSRDSFSDTQYF
-,TRBV6-2/TRBV6-3,TRBJ2-5,-,TGTGCCAGCAAGGACGTACTACAAGAGACCCAGTACTTC,CASKDVLQETQYF
-,TRBV6-1,TRBJ2-7,-,TGTGCCAGCAGTGAAGCTGGGAACGAGCAGTACTTC,CASSEAGNEQYF
large,TRBV27,TRBJ1-1,-,TGTGCCAGCTCAACCCCGGGACGGGGCACTGAAGCTTTCTTT,CASSTPGRGTEAFF
-,TRBV20-1,TRBJ2-1,-,TGCAGTGCTTTCGACTTAACCTACTATGAGCAGTTCTTC,CSAFDLTYYEQFF
-,TRBV13,TRBJ2-5,-,TGTGCCAGCAGCACTCGAACAGGGGGCGCGGGGGGGGAGACCCAGCACTTC,CASSTRTGGAGGETQHF
large,TRBV11-3,TRBJ2-1,-,TGTGCCAGCAGCTACCGCGCGACTGACAATGAGCAGTTCTTC,CASSYRATDNEQFF
-,TRBV6-5,TRBJ2-1,TRBD2,TGTGCCAGCAGGGGTATGGGCGCGGGGGGGTTCTACAATGAGCAGTTCTTC,CASRGMGAGGFYNEQFF
-,TRBV20-1,TRBJ1-1,-,TGCAGTGCTAGAGGATACAAAACAGCGAACACTGAAGCTTTCTTT,CSARGYKTANTEAFF
-,TRBV20-1,TRBJ1-1,-,TGCAGTGTCGTCCTCCTTCGGGGGAACACTGAAGCTTTCTTT,CSVVLLRGNTEAFF
large,TRBV11-3,TRBJ2-7,-,TGTGCCAGCAGCTTAGATGGAGGGCCAGGGCCGCCGCCGTTTTACGAGCAGTACTTC,CASSLDGGPGPPPFYEQYF
medium-sized,TRBV6-1,TRBJ2-3,TRBD2,TGTGCCAGCAGTGAAGCGCTGTGGCGGGGGGGCCCAGATACGCAGTATTTT,CASSEALWRGGPDTQYF
large,TRBV6-1,TRBJ1-2,-,TGTGCCAGCACTTTGAGTGAGAGGGGCTACACCTTC,CASTLSERGYTF
-,TRBV7-2,TRBJ1-5,-,TGTGCCAGCAGCTCCGGACTGACGGCCATAAGGCCCCAGCATTTT,CASSSGLTAIRPQHF
few,TRBV13,TRBJ1-3,TRBD1,TGTGCCAGCACCATTACTACCGGGACAGGGTCTGGAAACACCATATATTTT,CASTITTGTGSGNTIYF
-,TRBV6-1,TRBJ1-1,TRBD1,TGTGCCAGCAGTACCGACAGGGAGATCGACACTGAAGCTTTCTTT,CASSTDREIDTEAFF
-,TRBV5-6,TRBJ1-1,TRBD1,TGTGCCAGCAGCTTTGACAGGGACGGGGGTTGGACTGAAGCTTTCTTT,CASSFDRDGGWTEAFF
few,TRBV11-3,TRBJ1-1,-,TGTGCCAGCGCCGATCGGACTGAAGCTTTCTTT,CASADRTEAFF